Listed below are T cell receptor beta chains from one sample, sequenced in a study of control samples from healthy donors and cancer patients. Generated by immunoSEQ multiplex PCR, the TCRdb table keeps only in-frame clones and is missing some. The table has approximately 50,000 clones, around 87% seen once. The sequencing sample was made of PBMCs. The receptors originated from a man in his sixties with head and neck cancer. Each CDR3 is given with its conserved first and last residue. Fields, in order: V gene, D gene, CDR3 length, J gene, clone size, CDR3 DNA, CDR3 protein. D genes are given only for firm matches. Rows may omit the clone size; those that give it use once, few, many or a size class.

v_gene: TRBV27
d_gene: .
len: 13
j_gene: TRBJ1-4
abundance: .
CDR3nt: TGTGCCAGCAGTGTCCAGGGTGATGAAAAACTGTTTTTT
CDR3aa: CASSVQGDEKLFF

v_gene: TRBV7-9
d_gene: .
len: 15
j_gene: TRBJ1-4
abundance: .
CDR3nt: TGTGCCAGCAGACGAGGACAGACAACTAATGAAAAACTGTTTTTT
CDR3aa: CASRRGQTTNEKLFF

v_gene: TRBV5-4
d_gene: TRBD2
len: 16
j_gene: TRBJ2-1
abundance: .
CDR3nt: TGTGCCAGCAGCTCCGGGACTAGCGGGAGGGCCGTTGAGCAGTTCTTC
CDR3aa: CASSSGTSGRAVEQFF

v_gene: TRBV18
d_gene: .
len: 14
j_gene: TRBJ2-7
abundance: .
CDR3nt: TGTGCCAGCTCACCCACGGGGGAAACCTACGAGCAGTACTTC
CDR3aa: CASSPTGETYEQYF

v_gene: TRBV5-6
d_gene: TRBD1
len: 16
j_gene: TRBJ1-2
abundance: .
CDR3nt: TGTGCCAGCAGCTTGCGGCAGGGGGCGCGTAACTATGGCTACACCTTC
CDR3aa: CASSLRQGARNYGYTF

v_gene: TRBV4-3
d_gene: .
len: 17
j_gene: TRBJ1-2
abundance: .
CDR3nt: TGCGCCAGCAGCCAAGATGGTCCCGGTGCGTTCTACTATGGCTACACCTTC
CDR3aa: CASSQDGPGAFYYGYTF

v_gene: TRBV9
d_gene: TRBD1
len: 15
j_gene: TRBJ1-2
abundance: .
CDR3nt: TGTGCCAGCAGCGGAGGGACAGGGAGGGTCTATGGCTACACCTTC
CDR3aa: CASSGGTGRVYGYTF

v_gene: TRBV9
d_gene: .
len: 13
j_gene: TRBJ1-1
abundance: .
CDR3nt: TGTGCCAGCAGCGTTATGTGGGGCACTGAAGCTTTCTTT
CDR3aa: CASSVMWGTEAFF

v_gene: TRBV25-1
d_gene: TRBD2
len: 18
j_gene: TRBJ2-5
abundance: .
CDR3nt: TGTGCCAGCAGTGAATTGGTACCGGGACTAGCGATCCGGGAGACCCAGTACTTC
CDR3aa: CASSELVPGLAIRETQYF

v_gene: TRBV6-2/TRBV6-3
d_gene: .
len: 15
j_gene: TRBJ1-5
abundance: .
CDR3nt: TGTGCCAGCAGTTACGAGGGGTATGGCAATCAGCCCCAGCATTTT
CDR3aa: CASSYEGYGNQPQHF

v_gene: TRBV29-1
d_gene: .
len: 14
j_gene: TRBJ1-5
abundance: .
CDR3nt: TGCAGCGTTGAAGAGCCGGCGGGCAATCAGCCCCAGCATTTT
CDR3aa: CSVEEPAGNQPQHF

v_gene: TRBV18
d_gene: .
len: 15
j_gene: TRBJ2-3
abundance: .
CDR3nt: TGTGCCAGCTCACCACTGGGGAGCGGCACAGATACGCAGTATTTT
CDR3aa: CASSPLGSGTDTQYF

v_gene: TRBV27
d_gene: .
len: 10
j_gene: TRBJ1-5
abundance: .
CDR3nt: TGTGCCAGCCCCGGTCAGCCCCAGCATTTT
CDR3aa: CASPGQPQHF

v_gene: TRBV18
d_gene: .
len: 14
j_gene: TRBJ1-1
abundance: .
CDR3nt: TGTGCCAGCTCACCACCGTCAACAAGCACTGAAGCTTTCTTT
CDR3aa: CASSPPSTSTEAFF

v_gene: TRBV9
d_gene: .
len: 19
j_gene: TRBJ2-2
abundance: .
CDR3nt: TGTGCCAGCAGCGTAGGAGAGGGGGGGAGGTTATGGAACACCGGGGAGCTGTTTTTT
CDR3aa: CASSVGEGGRLWNTGELFF

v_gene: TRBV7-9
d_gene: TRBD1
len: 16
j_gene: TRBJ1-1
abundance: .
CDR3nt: TGTGCCAGCAGCCGTCCCGGGACAGGGTCGAACACTGAAGCTTTCTTT
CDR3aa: CASSRPGTGSNTEAFF

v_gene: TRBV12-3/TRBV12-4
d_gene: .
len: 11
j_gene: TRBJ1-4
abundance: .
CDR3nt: TGTGCCAGCAGTTCTGGGGAAAAACTGTTTTTT
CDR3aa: CASSSGEKLFF

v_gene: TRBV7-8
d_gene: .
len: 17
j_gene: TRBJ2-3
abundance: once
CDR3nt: TGTGCCAGCAGCTTAGCGAGCGGACGGAGGAGTTTCGGTACGCAGTATTTT
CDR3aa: CASSLASGRRSFGTQYF

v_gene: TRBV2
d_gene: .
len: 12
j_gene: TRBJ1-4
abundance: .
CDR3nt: TGTGCCAGCAGTGGGGGGAGAGAAAAACTGTTTTTT
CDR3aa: CASSGGREKLFF

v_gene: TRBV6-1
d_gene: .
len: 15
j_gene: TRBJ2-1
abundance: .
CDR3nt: TGTGCCAGCAGTGAAGCGCAAAGCTCCTACAATGAGCAGTTCTTC
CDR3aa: CASSEAQSSYNEQFF

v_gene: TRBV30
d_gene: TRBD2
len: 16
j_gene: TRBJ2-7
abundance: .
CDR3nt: TGTGCCTGGAAAGGAACTAGCGGGAGGAGCTCCTACGAGCAGTACTTC
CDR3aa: CAWKGTSGRSSYEQYF

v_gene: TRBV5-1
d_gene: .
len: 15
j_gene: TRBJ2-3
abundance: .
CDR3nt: TGCGCCAGCAGCTCGTTACAGCAAAGCACAGATACGCAGTATTTT
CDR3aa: CASSSLQQSTDTQYF

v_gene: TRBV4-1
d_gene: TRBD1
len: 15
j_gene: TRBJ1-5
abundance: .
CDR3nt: TGCGCCAGCAGCCAAGATGAGACAGGGCGTCAGCCCCAGCATTTT
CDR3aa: CASSQDETGRQPQHF

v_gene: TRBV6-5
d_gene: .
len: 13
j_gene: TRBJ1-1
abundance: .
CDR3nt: TGTGCCAGCAGCGTACCCGGGACAATAGAAGCTTTCTTT
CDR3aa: CASSVPGTIEAFF

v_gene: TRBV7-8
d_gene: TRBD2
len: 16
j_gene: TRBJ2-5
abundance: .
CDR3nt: TGTGCCAGCAGCTTATCAATGGGACTAGGGGTGGAGACCCAGTACTTC
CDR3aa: CASSLSMGLGVETQYF

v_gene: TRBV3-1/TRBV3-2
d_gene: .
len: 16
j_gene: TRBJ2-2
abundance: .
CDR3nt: TGTGCCAGCAGCCGCTCAACGGGGACGAACACCGGGGAGCTGTTTTTT
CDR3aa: CASSRSTGTNTGELFF

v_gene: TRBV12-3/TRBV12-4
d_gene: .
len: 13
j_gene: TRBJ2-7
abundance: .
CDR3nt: TGTGCCAGCTGTGCCGGGCAGGGAAAAGGGCAGTACTTC
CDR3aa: CASCAGQGKGQYF

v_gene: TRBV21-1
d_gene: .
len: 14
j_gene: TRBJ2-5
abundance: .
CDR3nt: TGTGCCAGCAGCAGCAGAGGGCAGGGGGAGACCCAGTACTTC
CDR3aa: CASSSRGQGETQYF

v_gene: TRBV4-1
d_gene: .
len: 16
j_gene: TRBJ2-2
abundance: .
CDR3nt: TGCGCCAGCAGCCTCTACGTTACAGTAAACACCGGGGAGCTGTTTTTT
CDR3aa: CASSLYVTVNTGELFF

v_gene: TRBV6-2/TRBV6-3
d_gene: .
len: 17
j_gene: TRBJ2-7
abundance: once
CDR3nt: TGTGCCAGCAGTCAACCTTTCCGCGGGACTCGGGGCAACGAGCAGTACTTC
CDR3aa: CASSQPFRGTRGNEQYF

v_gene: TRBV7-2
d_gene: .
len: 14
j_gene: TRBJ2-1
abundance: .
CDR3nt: TGTGCCAGCAGGTTCCAGGGTCTTGGCAATGAGCAGTTCTTC
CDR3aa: CASRFQGLGNEQFF

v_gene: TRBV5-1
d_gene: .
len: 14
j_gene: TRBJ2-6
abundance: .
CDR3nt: TGCGCCAGCAAACCAGGGGCCGGGGCCAACGTCCTGACTTTC
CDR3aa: CASKPGAGANVLTF

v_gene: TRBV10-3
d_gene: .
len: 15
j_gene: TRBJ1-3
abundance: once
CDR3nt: TGTGCCATCAGCCCCCGGGGTTTCTCTGGAAACACCATATATTTT
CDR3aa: CAISPRGFSGNTIYF

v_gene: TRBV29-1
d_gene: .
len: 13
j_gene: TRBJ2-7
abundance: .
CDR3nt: TGCAGCGTCGAAGGAACCGGGGGCTACGAGCAGTACTTC
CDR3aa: CSVEGTGGYEQYF

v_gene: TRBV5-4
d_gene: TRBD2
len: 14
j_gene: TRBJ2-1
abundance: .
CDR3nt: TGTGCCAGCAGCTTGGGACTAGCGGTCAATGAGCAGTTCTTC
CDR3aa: CASSLGLAVNEQFF

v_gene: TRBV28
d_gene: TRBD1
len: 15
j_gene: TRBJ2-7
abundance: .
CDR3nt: TGTGCCAGCAGACCCGGGACAGGGGGTCCGTACGAGCAGTACTTC
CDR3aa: CASRPGTGGPYEQYF

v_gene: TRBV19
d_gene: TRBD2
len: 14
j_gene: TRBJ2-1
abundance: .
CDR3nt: TGTGCCAGTAGTATAGGGGGGGGTTTGGGAGAGCAGTTCTTC
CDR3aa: CASSIGGGLGEQFF

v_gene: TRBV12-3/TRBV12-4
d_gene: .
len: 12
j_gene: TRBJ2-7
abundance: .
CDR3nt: TGTGCCAGCAGTACCCAGGGTCACGAGCAGTACTTC
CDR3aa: CASSTQGHEQYF

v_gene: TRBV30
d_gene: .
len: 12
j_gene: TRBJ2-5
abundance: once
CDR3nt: TGTGCCTGGAGTCCACGTCAAGAGACCCAGTACTTC
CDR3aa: CAWSPRQETQYF

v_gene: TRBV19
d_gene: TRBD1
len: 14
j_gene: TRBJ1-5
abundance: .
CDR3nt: TGTGCCAGTAGAGGACAGGCGAACAATCAGCCCCAGCATTTT
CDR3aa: CASRGQANNQPQHF

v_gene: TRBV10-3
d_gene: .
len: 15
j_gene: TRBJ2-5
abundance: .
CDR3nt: TGTGCCATCAGTGATCATACGATCGGGGGAGAGACCCAGTACTTC
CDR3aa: CAISDHTIGGETQYF

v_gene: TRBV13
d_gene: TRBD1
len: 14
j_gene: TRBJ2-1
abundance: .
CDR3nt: TGTGCCAGCAGCTTATCACAGGGGGCATTTGAGCAGTTCTTC
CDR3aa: CASSLSQGAFEQFF

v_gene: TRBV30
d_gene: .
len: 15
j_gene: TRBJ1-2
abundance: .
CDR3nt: TGTGCCTGGACGGCGATGAAAGCAGGGAACTATGGCTACACCTTC
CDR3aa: CAWTAMKAGNYGYTF

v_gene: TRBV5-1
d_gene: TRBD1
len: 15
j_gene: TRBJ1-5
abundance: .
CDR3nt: TGCGCCAGCAGCTTGACAGGGGGCCGCAATCAGCCCCAGCATTTT
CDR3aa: CASSLTGGRNQPQHF

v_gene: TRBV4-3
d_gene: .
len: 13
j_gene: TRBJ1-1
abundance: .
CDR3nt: TGCGCCAGCAGCCAAGTTGGGGACACTGAAGCTTTCTTT
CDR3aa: CASSQVGDTEAFF

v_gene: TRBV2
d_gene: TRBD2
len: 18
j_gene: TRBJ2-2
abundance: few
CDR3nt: TGTGCCAGCAGTGAAGGACTAGCGGGATGGATTAACACCGGGGAGCTGTTTTTT
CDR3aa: CASSEGLAGWINTGELFF

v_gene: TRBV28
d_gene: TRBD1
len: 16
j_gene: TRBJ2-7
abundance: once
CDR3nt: TGTGCCAGTACCGGGACAGGGGGCGGTTTTTACTACGAGCAGTACTTC
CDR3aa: CASTGTGGGFYYEQYF

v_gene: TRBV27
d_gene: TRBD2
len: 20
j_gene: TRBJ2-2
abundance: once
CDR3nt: TGTGCCAGCAGTTCCGAAGGGACTAGCGGGCGAGCTCTGGGCACCGGGGAGCTGTTTTTT
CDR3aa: CASSSEGTSGRALGTGELFF